The rows below give T cell receptor beta chains drawn from one sample of a study of OX40 agonist ivuxolimab in advanced cancers. Only in-frame clones appear in the TCRdb table, and some are missing; sequencing was by immunoSEQ multiplex PCR. The repertoire holds approximately 30,000 clones, with about four fifths as singletons. This sample comprised CD4+ or CD8+ T cells sorted from blood, obtained in a trial of the OX40 agonist ivuxolimab. The receptors were sampled from an adult with an advanced solid tumor such as melanoma, head and neck, liver or kidney cancer. CDR3s include the opening cysteine and the closing phenylalanine or tryptophan. A D gene is named only where the DNA matches it firmly. Some rows mark clone size as missing; the rest say once, few, many or name a class of expanded clone.

V	size	D	J	CDR3	DNA
TRBV27	.	TRBD2	TRBJ2-5	CASSFSGGAVETQYF	TGTGCCAGCAGTTTTAGCGGGGGGGCCGTAGAGACCCAGTACTTC
TRBV7-9	few	.	TRBJ1-1	CASSLEGRTELNTEAFF	TGTGCCAGCAGCTTAGAAGGTCGGACAGAGTTGAACACTGAAGCTTTCTTT
TRBV14	many	.	TRBJ1-1	CASRLGGNTEAFF	TGTGCCAGCAGACTAGGGGGGAACACTGAAGCTTTCTTT
TRBV29-1	.	.	TRBJ2-3	CSVGGGSIDTQYF	TGCAGCGTTGGGGGTGGCAGTATTGATACGCAGTATTTT
TRBV11-2	.	.	TRBJ2-1	CASSTYPNEQFF	TGTGCCAGCAGCACATACCCCAATGAGCAGTTCTTC
TRBV5-1	once	TRBD2	TRBJ2-1	CASRAPGLAATYNEQFF	TGCGCCAGCCGCGCTCCGGGACTAGCGGCCACCTACAATGAGCAGTTCTTC
TRBV6-1	.	TRBD2	TRBJ2-1	CASSDPPGLAENEQFF	TGTGCCAGCAGTGATCCCCCGGGACTAGCGGAAAATGAGCAGTTCTTC
TRBV5-6	.	TRBD1	TRBJ1-1	CASSWGQGQPEAFF	TGTGCCAGCAGCTGGGGACAGGGGCAGCCTGAAGCTTTCTTT
TRBV10-3	medium-sized	TRBD1	TRBJ2-7	CAISDDRGVYEQYF	TGTGCCATCAGTGATGACAGGGGGGTCTACGAGCAGTACTTC
TRBV9	.	.	TRBJ1-1	CASSVGGALNTEAFF	TGTGCCAGCAGCGTAGGAGGGGCGTTGAACACTGAAGCTTTCTTT
TRBV30	.	.	TRBJ1-5	CAWSTGSNQPQHF	TGTGCCTGGAGTACAGGATCTAATCAGCCCCAGCATTTT
TRBV30	.	.	TRBJ1-5	CAWSDYSNQPQHF	TGTGCCTGGTCGGATTATAGCAATCAGCCCCAGCATTTT
TRBV27	.	.	TRBJ1-5	CASSLGGSNQPQHF	TGTGCCAGCAGTTTAGGAGGGAGCAATCAGCCCCAGCATTTT
TRBV29-1	.	TRBD1	TRBJ1-2	CSVEGTGSNYGYTF	TGCAGCGTTGAAGGGACAGGGTCTAACTATGGCTACACCTTC
TRBV5-1	once	.	TRBJ1-1	CASSLGFGGNTEAFF	TGCGCCAGCAGCTTGGGTTTTGGGGGGAACACTGAAGCTTTCTTT
TRBV6-6	once	.	TRBJ2-7	CASSSKVYEQYF	TGTGCCAGCAGTTCAAAGGTCTACGAGCAGTACTTC
TRBV6-5	few	.	TRBJ1-1	CASSYADYTEAFF	TGTGCCAGCAGTTACGCGGATTACACTGAAGCTTTCTTT
TRBV11-2	.	.	TRBJ2-7	CASSFRQGTYEQYF	TGTGCCAGCAGCTTCCGTCAGGGAACCTACGAGCAGTACTTC
TRBV30	.	.	TRBJ1-5	CAWSGDPPGNQPQHF	TGTGCCTGGAGTGGTGACCCACCAGGCAATCAGCCCCAGCATTTT
TRBV4-3	.	TRBD1	TRBJ2-7	CASSHYEGQGYEQYF	TGCGCCAGCAGCCATTACGAGGGACAGGGCTACGAGCAGTACTTC
TRBV27	.	.	TRBJ1-4	CASRSWAGYNEKLFF	TGTGCCAGCCGTTCGTGGGCCGGGTATAATGAAAAACTGTTTTTT
TRBV29-1	.	TRBD2	TRBJ2-1	CSVDWVSGGGAVEQFF	TGCAGCGTTGACTGGGTATCAGGCGGGGGGGCAGTTGAGCAGTTCTTC
TRBV28	.	.	TRBJ1-1	CASSTPGHEAFF	TGTGCCAGCAGTACCCCGGGGCATGAAGCTTTCTTT
TRBV19	.	.	TRBJ2-2	CASSIGGGELFF	TGTGCCAGTAGTATAGGAGGCGGGGAGCTGTTTTTT
TRBV30	once	TRBD1	TRBJ1-5	CAWGRGQGGQPQHF	TGTGCCTGGGGACGTGGACAGGGGGGTCAGCCCCAGCATTTT
TRBV7-2	.	TRBD2	TRBJ2-1	CASTPPQRGGLYNEQFF	TGTGCCAGCACCCCCCCCCAGCGGGGGGGCCTCTACAATGAGCAGTTCTTC
TRBV4-1	once	.	TRBJ2-1	CASSPPKGEQFF	TGCGCCAGCAGCCCCCCTAAGGGAGAGCAGTTCTTC
TRBV7-8	once	TRBD1	TRBJ2-7	CASRPGQGLSYEQYF	TGTGCCAGCAGGCCTGGACAGGGGCTCTCCTACGAGCAGTACTTC
TRBV5-8	.	TRBD1	TRBJ1-2	CASSFRGRTYGYTF	TGTGCCAGCAGCTTCAGGGGGCGCACCTATGGCTACACCTTC
TRBV6-5	.	.	TRBJ2-7	CASTLGGAQYF	TGTGCCAGCACCCTGGGGGGCGCGCAGTACTTC
TRBV19	.	.	TRBJ2-1	CASSYKGLGNEQFF	TGTGCCAGCTCGTATAAGGGGCTGGGGAATGAGCAGTTCTTC
TRBV7-9	.	TRBD1	TRBJ1-2	CASSSTPTGANYGYTF	TGTGCCAGCAGCTCTACCCCGACAGGGGCGAACTATGGCTACACCTTC
TRBV13	.	.	TRBJ2-1	CASSLREYNEQFF	TGTGCCAGCAGCTTAAGGGAATACAATGAGCAGTTCTTC
TRBV29-1	.	TRBD1	TRBJ1-2	CSVDRETGGGGYTF	TGCAGCGTTGATAGAGAGACAGGGGGCGGCGGCTACACCTTC
TRBV28	.	TRBD1	TRBJ1-4	CASTLQGGDEKLFF	TGTGCCAGCACTTTACAGGGGGGAGATGAAAAACTGTTTTTT
TRBV28	.	TRBD2	TRBJ2-1	CASRHHPGTSGRWNEQFF	TGTGCCAGCAGACACCACCCCGGGACTAGCGGGAGATGGAATGAGCAGTTCTTC
TRBV13	.	.	TRBJ2-7	CASSLGASGQYF	TGTGCCAGCAGCTTAGGCGCCTCCGGGCAGTACTTC
TRBV27	.	TRBD2	TRBJ2-1	CASIPLAGLAGANSYNEQFF	TGTGCCAGCATTCCTCTCGCCGGACTAGCGGGAGCTAACTCCTACAATGAGCAGTTCTTC
TRBV4-1	.	.	TRBJ2-1	CASSQASSSYNEQFF	TGCGCCAGCAGCCAAGCTAGTTCTAGCTACAATGAGCAGTTCTTC
TRBV4-3	.	.	TRBJ2-1	CASSQGGDYNEQFF	TGCGCCAGCAGCCAAGGCGGAGACTACAATGAGCAGTTCTTC